This entry lists 8 T cell receptor beta chains sequenced from one sample in a study of radiotherapy plus CTLA-4 blockade in lung cancer. TCRdb's table, derived via immunoSEQ multiplex PCR, lists solely in-frame clones and lacks some. The sample has 70,000 to 95,000 clones, around four fifths seen once. Sequences were derived from peripheral blood, sampled from a patient treated with radiotherapy plus ipilimumab. The receptor set was obtained from a human donor with non-small cell lung cancer that progressed on radiotherapy plus ipilimumab.

The chain uses TRBV18 and TRBJ1-2; D is perhaps TRBD1 (5 bases). Per the germline V gene, CDR1 is KGHSH and CDR2 is LQKENI. This CDR3 has 15 residues. V dropped 3 bases and J dropped 7 bases, with 18 bases sitting between them. The CDR3 DNA reads as TGTGCCAGCTCACCTATTGGGGACCCCCAGATTGGCTACACCTTC. Its protein is CASSPIGDPQIGYTF.

This clone has more than one count but fewer than ten. The rearrangement joins TRBV19 to TRBJ1-1; a possible D gene is TRBD1 (6 bases). V lost 5 bases and J lost 4, with 20 bases in between. The CDR3 extends over 16 amino acids. Germline V gene sequence: CDR1 LNHDA, CDR2 SQIVND (reference sequence). CDR3 sequence: CASSAGTRGTGTEAFF. CDR3 bases: TGTGCCAGTAGTGCCGGGACAAGGGGTACCGGCACTGAAGCTTTCTTT.

This clone was seen only once. V usage is TRBV5-6 and J usage is TRBJ1-5; no definite D call. Between the trimmed V and J ends, which lost 6 bases and 3 bases, there was a span of 13 bases. Looked up from germline, CDR1 is SGHDT and CDR2 is YYEEEE. CDR3 length: 14 residues. This CDR3 reads CASTLGLLNQPQHF. In DNA form, the CDR3 reads TGTGCCAGCACCTTAGGACTGCTCAATCAGCCCCAGCATTTT. Complete variable domain (other parts from reference TRBV5-6 and TRBJ1-5): DAGVTQSPTHLIKTRGQQVTLRCSPKSGHDTVSWYQQALGQGPQFIFQYYEEEERQRGNFPDRFSGHQFPNYSSELNVNALLLGDSALYLCASTLGLLNQPQHFGDGTRLSIL.

The chain uses TRBV5-6 and TRBJ2-2, with 9 bases identical to TRBD2. The germline CDR1 and CDR2 sequences are SGHDT and YYEEEE. This CDR3 has 14 residues. J lost 6 bases, V lost 5 bases, and 5 bases had no gene match. The CDR3 loop reads CASSSGSPSGELFF. CDR3 DNA sequence: TGTGCCAGCAGTAGCGGGAGCCCTTCCGGGGAGCTGTTTTTT.

The chain is built from TRBV6-1 and TRBJ2-1; the D gene is possibly TRBD1 (6 bases). This CDR3 region has 15 residues. Trimming removed 7 bases at V and 0 bases at J, with 13 bases between. CDR1 MNHNS and CDR2 SASEGT come from the germline V gene. The CDR3 DNA is TGTGCCAGCAACCCAGGGGCTAACTCCTACAATGAGCAGTTCTTC. Amino acids: CASNPGANSYNEQFF.

The chain employs TRBV6-5 and TRBJ2-1; 11 nucleotides agree with TRBD1. Trimming took 1 base from V and 7 from J; bases not matched to a gene: 3. CDR3 size: 15 residues. The germline CDR1 and CDR2 sequences are MNHEY and SVGAGI. CDR3 region: CASSYLGQGGNEQFF. In DNA, the CDR3 is TGTGCCAGCAGTTACTTGGGACAGGGGGGAAATGAGCAGTTCTTC.

V usage is TRBV11-2 and J usage is TRBJ1-5; D might be TRBD1 (6 bases). The CDR3 extends over 14 amino acids. In germline, CDR1 is SGHAT, CDR2 FQNNGV. V was clipped by 2 bases and J by 3 bases, with 8 bases between them. DNA for the CDR3: TGTGCCAGCAGCTTACAGGGGCACAATCAGCCCCAGCATTTT. Encoded protein: CASSLQGHNQPQHF.

The chain uses TRBV2 and TRBJ1-2; D is possibly TRBD1 (5 bases). This CDR3 is 14 amino acids long. V was clipped by 6 bases and J by 4 bases, with 15 bases between them. Looked up from germline, CDR1 is SNHLY and CDR2 is FYNNEI. CDR3 sequence (DNA): TGTGCCAGCAGGCCCGTGGGGCAGTCCTATGGCTACACCTTC. As protein: CASRPVGQSYGYTF.